One sample yielded the 13 T cell receptor beta chains listed below, sequenced in a study of lymphopenia after photon versus proton radiotherapy. Profiling relied on immunoSEQ multiplex PCR, and the TCRdb table lists in-frame clones only, not all of them. The sample consists of tens of thousands of clones, approximately 90% of them appearing once. The starting material was peripheral blood, obtained from a patient treated with photon-based radiotherapy. These receptor sequences come from a woman in her 70s with pancreatic cancer.

This chain connects TRBV4-2 to TRBJ1-4, with D hard to call. V lost 3 bases, J lost 8 bases, and 13 bases lay in between. CDR3 length: 14 residues. CDR1 LGHNA and CDR2 YNFKEQ come from the germline V gene. CDR3 region: CASSHGPLGEKLFF. The CDR3 region has the DNA TGTGCCAGCAGCCATGGCCCGTTAGGAGAAAAACTGTTTTTT.

A remark on this clone: One end of the junction varies from germline; a read error may be responsible. This chain connects TRBV7-7 to TRBJ2-5; the match to TRBD2 covers 7 bases. The CDR3 has 15 residues. Germline V gives CDR1 SSHAT, CDR2 FNYEAQ (reference sequence). The CDR3: CASSLVPGGSETQYF. DNA for the CDR3: TGTGCTAGCAGCTTAGTGCCGGGAGGTTCGGAGACCCAGTACTTC.

The J gene is TRBJ2-7, the V gene TRBV27; D tentatively reads TRBD1 or TRBD2 (5 bases each). Germline assignment: CDR1 MNHEY and CDR2 SMNVEV (reference sequence). The germline V and J ends were trimmed by 4 bases and 2 bases, with 9 bases remaining between them. This CDR3 spans 13 amino acids. CDR3 region: CASSSQGAYEQYF. The CDR3 coding sequence is TGTGCCAGCAGTTCGCAGGGAGCCTACGAGCAGTACTTC.

The chain recombines TRBV4-2 with TRBJ2-2; perhaps TRBD2 as D (6 bases). CDR1 is LGHNA, CDR2 YNFKEQ, per germline. V lost 4 bases and J 5 bases, leaving 20 bases between the germline ends. The CDR3 length is 17 residues. DNA for the CDR3: TGTGCCAGCAGCCCTGGTATGGCGGGAAGTGAGACCGGGGAGCTGTTTTTT. As protein: CASSPGMAGSETGELFF.

A note on this clone: The same CDR3 can be traced to other DNA sequences in this sample. This chain connects TRBV7-9 to TRBJ1-3; D gene ambiguous. Trimming took off 3 bases at V and 2 bases at J, with 2 bases between the two ends. This CDR3 is built from 12 residues. Germline assignment: CDR1 SEHNR and CDR2 FQNEAQ (reference sequence). In DNA form, the CDR3 reads TGTGCCAGCAGCTTCACTGGAAACACCATATATTTT. Protein product: CASSFTGNTIYF.

V is TRBV27 and J is TRBJ2-7; 9 bases fit TRBD1. The V and J ends lost 6 bases and 2 bases, in that order; junction bases with no gene match: 14. Germline V gene lookup returns CDR1 MNHEY and CDR2 SMNVEV (reference sequence). The CDR3 loop spans 17 amino acids. The CDR3 DNA follows: TGTGCCAGCAGGCGAATAACGACCGGACAGGGGACCTACGAGCAGTACTTC. Amino acid sequence: CASRRITTGQGTYEQYF.

This rearrangement joins TRBV6-1 to TRBJ1-4, with a possible D match to TRBD1 (5 bases). The V end lost 3 bases, the J end lost 11 bases, and 16 bases lay between the germline ends. The CDR3 is made up of 14 amino acids. The germline V gene has CDR1 MNHNS and CDR2 SASEGT. The CDR3 loop reads CASSDGGGVGKLFF. The CDR3 DNA reads TGTGCCAGCAGTGATGGCGGGGGGGTAGGGAAACTGTTTTTT.

This clone was seen only once. The chain carries TRBV4-1 and TRBJ2-5; TRBD1 is a possible D gene (5 bases). Per germline, CDR1 MGHRA and CDR2 YSYEKL. CDR3 length: 13 amino acids. V was trimmed by 4 bases and J by 5 bases, leaving 11 bases between them. The CDR3 loop is CASSPLRAETQYF. The DNA for the CDR3 is TGCGCCAGCAGCCCCCTCAGGGCGGAGACCCAGTACTTC.

The V and J genes are TRBV9 and TRBJ1-2, with 9 bases aligning to TRBD1. From germline, CDR1 is SGDLS and CDR2 YYNGEE. The J segment lost 4 bases and the V segment lost 4 bases, leaving 8 bases of the junction unmatched. This CDR3 comprises 15 residues. The CDR3 here is CASSPQTGGGYGYTF. Here the CDR3 DNA reads TGTGCCAGCAGCCCCCAAACAGGGGGCGGCTATGGCTACACCTTC.

V is TRBV5-1 and J is TRBJ1-2; 11 bases agree with TRBD1. The V gene end was trimmed by 3 bases and the J gene end by 13 bases; junction bases not matched to a gene: 8. The germline V gene has CDR1 SGHRS and CDR2 YFSETQ. The CDR3 loop spans 13 amino acids. CDR3 bases: TGCGCCAGCAGCTATGGACAGGGGGCAACAGGCACCTTC. This encodes CASSYGQGATGTF.

This chain links TRBV7-9 with TRBJ2-5, with 8 nucleotides matching TRBD2. CDR1 is SEHNR and CDR2 is FQNEAQ in the germline V gene (reference sequence). J was trimmed by 5 bases and V by 1 base; bases with no gene match: 3. This CDR3 has 14 residues. CDR3 loop: CASSLGAGGETQYF. CDR3 nucleotide sequence: TGTGCCAGCAGCTTAGGGGCGGGAGGCGAGACCCAGTACTTC.

The V and J genes are TRBV11-2 and TRBJ2-7; 7 nucleotides line up with TRBD1. The J segment lost 4 bases and the V segment lost 1 base, leaving 10 bases of the junction unmatched. CDR1 and CDR2 (germline): SGHAT, FQNNGV. This CDR3 is 16 amino acids long. The CDR3 DNA reads as TGTGCCAGCAGCTTAGGTCGCCTCAGGGGGTATTACGAGCAGTACTTC. Protein: CASSLGRLRGYYEQYF. Using reference TRBV11-2 and TRBJ2-7 for the parts outside the CDR3, the full variable domain is EAGVAQSPRYKIIEKRQSVAFWCNPISGHATLYWYQQILGQGPKLLIQFQNNGVVDDSQLPKDRFSAERLKGVDSTLKIQPAKLEDSAVYLCASSLGRLRGYYEQYFGPGTRLTVT.

The chain recombines TRBV5-1 with TRBJ1-4; 9 positions match TRBD1. The germline gives CDR1 SGHRS, CDR2 YFSETQ. Trimming took 2 bases from V and 8 from J; bases not matched to a gene: 4. The CDR3 covers 14 residues. CDR3 DNA: TGCGCCAGCAGCTTCCCGGGACAGGGCGAAAAACTGTTTTTT. Translating it yields CASSFPGQGEKLFF.